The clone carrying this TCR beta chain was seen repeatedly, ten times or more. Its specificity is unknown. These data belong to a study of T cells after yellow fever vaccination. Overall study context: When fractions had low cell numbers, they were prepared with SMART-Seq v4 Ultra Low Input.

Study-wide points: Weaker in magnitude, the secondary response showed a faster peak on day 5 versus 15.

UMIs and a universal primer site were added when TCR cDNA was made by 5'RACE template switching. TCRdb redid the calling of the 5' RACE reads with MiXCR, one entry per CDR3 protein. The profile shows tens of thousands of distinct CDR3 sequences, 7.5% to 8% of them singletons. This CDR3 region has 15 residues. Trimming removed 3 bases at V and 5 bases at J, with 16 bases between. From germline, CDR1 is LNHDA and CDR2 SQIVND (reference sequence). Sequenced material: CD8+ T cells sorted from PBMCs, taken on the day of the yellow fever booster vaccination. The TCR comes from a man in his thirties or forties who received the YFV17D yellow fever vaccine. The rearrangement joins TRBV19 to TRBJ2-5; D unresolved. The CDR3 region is CASSITAVGMETQYF. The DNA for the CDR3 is TGTGCCAGTAGTATCACGGCAGTCGGAATGGAGACCCAGTACTTC.